Following are 20 T cell receptor beta chains from one sample sequenced in a study of OX40 agonist ivuxolimab in advanced cancers. Generated by immunoSEQ multiplex PCR, the TCRdb table keeps only in-frame clones and is missing some. This sample has 65,000 or so clones, with around 84% found just once. This specimen was CD4+ or CD8+ T cells sorted from blood, taken in a trial of the OX40 agonist ivuxolimab. The source is an adult with an advanced solid tumor such as melanoma, head and neck, liver or kidney cancer.

The J gene is TRBJ2-3, the V gene TRBV27; TRBD1 matches 7 bases. V lost 3 bases, J lost 2 bases, and 5 bases stayed unmatched. Germline V gives CDR1 MNHEY, CDR2 SMNVEV (reference sequence). CDR3 length: 15 residues. The CDR3 here is CASSLGQTYTDTQYF. In nucleotides, the CDR3 is TGTGCCAGCAGTTTGGGACAGACCTACACAGATACGCAGTATTTT.

The V gene is TRBV11-1, the J gene TRBJ2-1; 9 bases map to TRBD2. The CDR3 length is 15 residues. Looked up from germline, CDR1 is SGHAT and CDR2 is FQDESV (reference sequence). The V segment lost 5 bases and the J segment 4 bases; nucleotides outside the gene matches: 6. CDR3 nucleotide sequence: TGTGCCAGCAGCATAGGGACTAGCAGATACAATGAGCAGTTCTTC. It specifies CASSIGTSRYNEQFF.

The chain is built from TRBV6-4 and TRBJ1-1; the D is unclear. The CDR3 runs 13 residues. V was cut by 0 bases and J by 3 bases, with 5 bases left in between. Germline CDR1 MRHNA, CDR2 SNTAGT. The CDR3: CASSDSGHTEAFF. The CDR3 coding sequence is TGTGCCAGCAGTGACTCTGGACACACTGAAGCTTTCTTT.

This clone occurred a few times. The gene calls are TRBV5-4 and TRBJ2-1; D unresolved. V was cut by 4 bases and J by 8 bases, with 7 bases left in between. Per germline, CDR1 SGHNT and CDR2 YYREEE (reference sequence). CDR3 length: 11 residues. The chain's CDR3 is CASSRRDEQFF. The CDR3 region has the DNA TGTGCCAGCAGCCGGCGCGATGAGCAGTTCTTC.

This clone qualifies as medium-sized. The chain is built from TRBV29-1 and TRBJ1-2; D possibly corresponds to TRBD1 (5 bases). This CDR3 contains 15 residues. Trimming cost V 0 bases and J 4 bases, with 15 bases left between them. CDR1 and CDR2 (germline): SQVTM, ANQGSEA. Written as DNA, the CDR3 is TGCAGCGTTGAAGATCCTCGGGGGTTCATCTATGGCTACACCTTC. As protein: CSVEDPRGFIYGYTF.

The chain carries TRBV5-1 and TRBJ2-3; D assignment may be TRBD1 or TRBD2 (5 bases each). V gave up 4 bases and J gave up 2 bases, with 8 bases separating them. In germline, CDR1 is SGHRS, CDR2 YFSETQ. The CDR3 has 13 amino acids. The DNA for the CDR3 is TGCGCCAGCAGCCCCGGGGCCACAGATACGCAGTATTTT. This codes for CASSPGATDTQYF.

V usage is TRBV5-6 and J usage is TRBJ1-4; D possibly corresponds to TRBD1 (5 bases). The CDR3 is made up of 12 amino acids. Trimming shortened V by 4 bases and J by 8 bases, and 9 bases separated the two germline ends. Germline lookup yields CDR1 SGHDT and CDR2 YYEEEE. CDR3 protein: CASSHPGEKLFF. The CDR3 bases are TGTGCCAGCAGCCACCCAGGGGAAAAACTGTTTTTT.

The rearrangement links TRBV5-1 to TRBJ2-4, with D maybe TRBD1 (5 bases). The CDR3 has 15 amino acids. Germline lookup yields CDR1 SGHRS and CDR2 YFSETQ. The ends were cut back, 0 bases at V and 3 bases at J, with 10 bases in the middle. As DNA, the CDR3 is TGCGCCAGCAGCTTGGCCGCTGGACACAAAAACATTCAGTACTTC. It codes for CASSLAAGHKNIQYF. Full variable domain (missing parts from reference TRBV5-1 and TRBJ2-4): KAGVTQTPRYLIKTRGQQVTLSCSPISGHRSVSWYQQTPGQGLQFLFEYFSETQRNKGNFPGRFSGRQFSNSRSEMNVSTLELGDSALYLCASSLAAGHKNIQYFGAGTRLSVL.

The V gene is TRBV28, the J gene TRBJ1-4; D is undetermined. Germline assignment: CDR1 MDHEN and CDR2 SYDVKM. Trimming removed 5 bases at V and 7 bases at J, with 14 bases between. The CDR3 consists of 14 residues. CDR3 sequence: CASSQQGRSEKLFF. DNA for the CDR3: TGTGCCAGCAGTCAACAAGGGCGGAGTGAAAAACTGTTTTTT.

The CDR3 sequence is CAWSTPLGGAETQYF. The CDR3 nucleotides read TGTGCCTGGAGTACCCCCTTGGGGGGCGCGGAGACCCAGTACTTC. The chain uses TRBV30 and TRBJ2-5, with D perhaps assigned TRBD1 or TRBD2 (6 bases each). The CDR3 has 15 amino acids. V was trimmed by 2 bases and J by 5 bases, leaving 18 bases between them. The germline gives CDR1 GTSNPN, CDR2 SVGIG (reference sequence).

This chain uses TRBV6-1 with TRBJ2-7; a possible D gene is TRBD1 (5 bases). Trimming left V 3 bases short and J 0 bases short, with 9 bases between. From germline, CDR1 is MNHNS and CDR2 SASEGT. The CDR3 covers 14 residues. The CDR3 DNA follows: TGTGCCAGCAGTGACAGGGCGGACTCCTACGAGCAGTACTTC. Encoded protein: CASSDRADSYEQYF.

This clone was seen just once. The V gene is TRBV11-2, the J gene TRBJ1-1; no definite D call. V lost 5 bases to trimming and J lost 0 bases, with 10 bases between them. CDR1 is SGHAT, CDR2 FQNNGV, per germline. The CDR3 is 14 amino acids. This chain's CDR3 is CASSGNTMNTEAFF. The CDR3, as DNA: TGTGCCAGCAGCGGAAACACCATGAACACTGAAGCTTTCTTT.

The J gene is TRBJ2-5, the V gene TRBV7-9; D is possibly TRBD1 (5 bases). Germline V gene lookup returns CDR1 SEHNR and CDR2 FQNEAQ (reference sequence). The CDR3 covers 16 residues. V was pared by 5 bases and J by 2 bases, with 18 bases between. CDR3 nucleotide sequence: TGTGCCAGCAGCAATGCAGGGAATGCCCTTCAAGAGACCCAGTACTTC. Its translation: CASSNAGNALQETQYF.

This clone ranks as medium-sized. The V and J genes are TRBV5-1 and TRBJ1-5; tentatively, D is TRBD1 (6 bases). With 4 bases removed from V and 1 base from J, the gap between germline ends came to 12 bases. Germline assignment: CDR1 SGHRS and CDR2 YFSETQ. The length of the CDR3 is 15 residues. In DNA, the CDR3 is TGCGCCAGCAGCGCCGGGACACAGAGCAATCAGCCCCAGCATTTT. It translates to CASSAGTQSNQPQHF.

CDR3 DNA: TGTGCCAGCAGCTTGGACAGGGGGCTCGAGCAGTACTTC. It encodes CASSLDRGLEQYF. The chain uses TRBV6-5 and TRBJ2-7; TRBD1 matches at 11 bases. Germline V CDR1 and CDR2: MNHEY, SVGAGI. There are 13 residues in the CDR3. J lost 6 bases, V lost 6 bases, and 4 bases had no gene match.

The V gene is TRBV6-5, the J gene TRBJ1-5; the D is unclear. The CDR3 consists of 10 residues. Germline assignment: CDR1 MNHEY and CDR2 SVGAGI. The V and J ends lost 5 bases and 9 bases respectively, with 5 bases between them. CDR3 in DNA: TGTGCCAGCAGTGCCGGGCCCCAGCATTTT. Its protein product is CASSAGPQHF.

This rearrangement joins TRBV7-8 to TRBJ1-1; 7 bases agree with TRBD1. Germline V gene lookup returns CDR1 SGHVS and CDR2 FQNEAQ. CDR3 length: 16 residues. The trim removed 5 bases at V and 1 base at J, leaving 10 bases unmatched. In DNA, the CDR3 is TGTGCCAGCAGCGGACAAACAGGGGACGGGAACACTGAAGCTTTCTTT. It specifies CASSGQTGDGNTEAFF.

The V gene is TRBV7-6, the J gene TRBJ2-3; 9 bases agree with TRBD1. Germline V gene sequence: CDR1 SGHVS, CDR2 FNYEAQ. Trimming took 5 bases from V and 5 from J; bases not matched to a gene: 8. The CDR3 runs 15 residues. The CDR3 loop reads CASSQRTGEEDTQYF. As DNA, the CDR3 is TGTGCCAGCAGCCAAAGGACAGGGGAAGAAGATACGCAGTATTTT.

The V call is TRBV11-3, the J call TRBJ2-7; weak D call: TRBD2 (5 bases). The V end was cut by 1 base, the J end by 4 bases, with 8 bases between. The CDR3 consists of 13 residues. The germline gives CDR1 SGHNT, CDR2 YENEEA. This CDR3 is CASSLVTGYEQYF. The CDR3 DNA sequence: TGTGCCAGCAGCTTAGTTACGGGGTACGAGCAGTACTTC.

The chain uses TRBV14 and TRBJ2-4; 8 nucleotides agree with TRBD1. Germline values: CDR1 SGHDN, CDR2 FVKESK. CDR3 size: 18 residues. V lost 4 bases to trimming and J lost 1 base; unmatched junction nucleotides: 12. The CDR3 spells CASSPWTGRVGAKNIQYF. Here the CDR3 DNA reads TGTGCCAGCAGCCCTTGGACAGGGCGCGTGGGGGCCAAAAACATTCAGTACTTC.